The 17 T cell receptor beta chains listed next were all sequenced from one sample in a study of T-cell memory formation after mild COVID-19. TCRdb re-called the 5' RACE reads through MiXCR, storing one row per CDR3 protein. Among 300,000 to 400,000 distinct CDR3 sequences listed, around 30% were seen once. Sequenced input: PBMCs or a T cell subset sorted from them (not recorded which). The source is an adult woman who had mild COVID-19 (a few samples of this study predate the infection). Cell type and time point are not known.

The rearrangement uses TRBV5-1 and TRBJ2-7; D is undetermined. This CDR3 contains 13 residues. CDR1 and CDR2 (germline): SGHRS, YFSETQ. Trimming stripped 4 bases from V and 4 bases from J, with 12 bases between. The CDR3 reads CASSLSDKYEQYF. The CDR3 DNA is TGCGCCAGCAGCCTCTCCGACAAATACGAGCAGTACTTC.

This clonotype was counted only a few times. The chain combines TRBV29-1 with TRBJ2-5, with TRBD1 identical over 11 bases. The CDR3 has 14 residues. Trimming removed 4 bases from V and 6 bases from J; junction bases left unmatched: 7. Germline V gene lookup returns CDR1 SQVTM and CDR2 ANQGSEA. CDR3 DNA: TGCAGCGTTGGAGGACAGGGGGCTGGAAAGACCCAGTACTTC. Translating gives CSVGGQGAGKTQYF.

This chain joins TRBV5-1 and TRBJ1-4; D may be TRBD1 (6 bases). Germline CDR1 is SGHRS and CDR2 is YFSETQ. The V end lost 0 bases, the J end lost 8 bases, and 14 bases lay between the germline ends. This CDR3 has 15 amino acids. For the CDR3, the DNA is TGCGCCAGCAGCTTGGGGGGGCATTCTGAAGAAAAACTGTTTTTT. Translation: CASSLGGHSEEKLFF.

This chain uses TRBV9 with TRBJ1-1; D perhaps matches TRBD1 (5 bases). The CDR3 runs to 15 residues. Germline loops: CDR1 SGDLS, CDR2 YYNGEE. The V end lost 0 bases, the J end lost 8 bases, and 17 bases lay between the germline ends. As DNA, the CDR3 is TGTGCCAGCAGCGTAGAACCCAGCGCCCGGGACGAAGCTTTCTTT. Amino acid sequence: CASSVEPSARDEAFF.

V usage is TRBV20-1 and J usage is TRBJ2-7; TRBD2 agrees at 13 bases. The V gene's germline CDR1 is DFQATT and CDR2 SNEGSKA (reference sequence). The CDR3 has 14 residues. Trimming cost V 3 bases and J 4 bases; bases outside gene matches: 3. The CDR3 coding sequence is TGCAGTGCTAGTGAGACTAGCGGGAGGTACGAGCAGTACTTC. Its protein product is CSASETSGRYEQYF.

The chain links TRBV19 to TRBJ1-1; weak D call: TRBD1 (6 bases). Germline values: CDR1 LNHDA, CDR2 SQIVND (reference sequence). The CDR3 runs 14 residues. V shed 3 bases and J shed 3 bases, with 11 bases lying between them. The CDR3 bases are TGTGCCAGTAGTATGTCGGGGGGCCACACTGAAGCTTTCTTT. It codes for CASSMSGGHTEAFF.

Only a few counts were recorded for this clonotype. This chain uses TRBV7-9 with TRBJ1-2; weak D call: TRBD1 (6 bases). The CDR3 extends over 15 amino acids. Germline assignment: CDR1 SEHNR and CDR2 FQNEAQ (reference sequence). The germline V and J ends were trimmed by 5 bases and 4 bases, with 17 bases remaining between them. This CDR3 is CASSTRQTGIYGYTF. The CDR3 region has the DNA TGTGCCAGCAGCACACGGCAGACAGGAATCTATGGCTACACCTTC.

CDR3 DNA: TGTGCCAGCAGCAAGGAGAGCAGGGTGCCTAGCGGGCGATCCTACGAGCAGTACTTC. Its translation: CASSKESRVPSGRSYEQYF. The genes are TRBV7-6 and TRBJ2-7; 8 nucleotides agree with TRBD2. This CDR3 has 19 residues. Unmatched junction bases numbered 19, after V lost 5 bases and J lost 1 base. The germline gives CDR1 SGHVS, CDR2 FNYEAQ.

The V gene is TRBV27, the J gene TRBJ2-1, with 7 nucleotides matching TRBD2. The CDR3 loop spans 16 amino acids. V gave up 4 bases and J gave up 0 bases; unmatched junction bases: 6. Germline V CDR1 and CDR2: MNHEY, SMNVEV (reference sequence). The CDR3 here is CASSSQRGSSYNEQFF. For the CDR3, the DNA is TGTGCCAGCAGTTCCCAGCGGGGTAGCTCCTACAATGAGCAGTTCTTC.

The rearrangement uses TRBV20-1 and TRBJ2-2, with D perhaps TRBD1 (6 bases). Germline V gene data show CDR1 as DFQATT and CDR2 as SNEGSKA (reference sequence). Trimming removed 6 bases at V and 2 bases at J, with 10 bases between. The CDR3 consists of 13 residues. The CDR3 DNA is TGCAGTGCCCAGGGGCGCAACACCGGGGAGCTGTTTTTT. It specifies CSAQGRNTGELFF.

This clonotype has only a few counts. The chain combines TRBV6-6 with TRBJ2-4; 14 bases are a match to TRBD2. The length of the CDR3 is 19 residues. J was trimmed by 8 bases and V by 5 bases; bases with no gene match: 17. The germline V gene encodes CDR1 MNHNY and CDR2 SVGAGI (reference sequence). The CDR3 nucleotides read TGTGCCAGCAGTCAGACTCAACCGGGACTAGCGGGAGACTCGGACATTCAGTACTTC. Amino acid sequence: CASSQTQPGLAGDSDIQYF.

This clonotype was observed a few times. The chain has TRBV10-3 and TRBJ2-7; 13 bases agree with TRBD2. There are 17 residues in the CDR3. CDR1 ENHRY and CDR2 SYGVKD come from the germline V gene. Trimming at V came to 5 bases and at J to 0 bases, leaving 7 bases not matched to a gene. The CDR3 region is CAISSGTSGKSSYEQYF. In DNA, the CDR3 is TGTGCCATCAGTTCCGGGACTAGCGGGAAAAGCTCCTACGAGCAGTACTTC.

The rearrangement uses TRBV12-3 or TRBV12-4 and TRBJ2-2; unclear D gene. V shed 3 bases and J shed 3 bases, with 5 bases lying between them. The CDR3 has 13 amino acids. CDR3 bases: TGTGCCAGCAGTTTCCCGTACACCGGGGAGCTGTTTTTT. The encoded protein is CASSFPYTGELFF.

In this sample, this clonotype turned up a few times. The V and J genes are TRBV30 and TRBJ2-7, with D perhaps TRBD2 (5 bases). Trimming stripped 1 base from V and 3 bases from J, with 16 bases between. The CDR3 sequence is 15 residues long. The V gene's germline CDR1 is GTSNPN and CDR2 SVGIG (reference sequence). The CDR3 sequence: CAWSDQSGPVYEQYF. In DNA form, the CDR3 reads TGTGCCTGGAGTGATCAAAGCGGACCCGTCTACGAGCAGTACTTC.

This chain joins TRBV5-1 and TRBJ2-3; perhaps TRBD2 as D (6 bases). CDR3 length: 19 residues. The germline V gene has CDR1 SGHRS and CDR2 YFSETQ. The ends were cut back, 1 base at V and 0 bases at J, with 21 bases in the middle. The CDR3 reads CASSLTDGGGIASTDTQYF. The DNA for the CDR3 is TGCGCCAGCAGCTTGACCGACGGTGGCGGGATCGCTAGCACAGATACGCAGTATTTT.

In DNA, the CDR3 is TGTGCCAGCAGCGATAGTAGCGTGGGCCAGAACACCGGGGAGCTGTTTTTT. Protein product: CASSDSSVGQNTGELFF. The chain couples TRBV7-3 to TRBJ2-2, with D maybe TRBD2 (5 bases). CDR3 length: 17 amino acids. The V gene's germline CDR1 is SGHTA and CDR2 FQGTGA. Trimming removed 5 bases at V and 1 base at J, with 17 bases between.

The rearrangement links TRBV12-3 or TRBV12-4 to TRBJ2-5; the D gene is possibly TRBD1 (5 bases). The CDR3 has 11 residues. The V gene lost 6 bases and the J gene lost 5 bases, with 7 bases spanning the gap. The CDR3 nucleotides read TGTGCCAGCAGAGGGGTCGAGACCCAGTACTTC. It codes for CASRGVETQYF.